This T cell receptor beta chain was identified during a study of T cell responses to AZD1222 COVID-19 vaccine. General study findings and limits: After two AZD1222 doses, spike-specific TCR breadth and depth rose versus day 0. At study baseline, merely more than 5 AZD1222 recipients were seropositive. The peak T cell response came first, and repertoires were sampled only after it.

Some clones are missing from TCRdb's copy, which holds only in-frame ones; the method was immunoSEQ multiplex PCR. The data contain 120,000 to 150,000 clones, just over 90% of them singletons. V was trimmed by 5 bases and J by 1 base, leaving 14 bases between them. Germline V lookup: CDR1 MDHEN, CDR2 SYDVKM. The CDR3 spans 15 residues. A note on this clone: The antigen is undetermined.

Specimen: peripheral blood, collected on day 0 of MenACWY control vaccination. The source is an adult in good health. The J gene is TRBJ1-1, the V gene TRBV28; D gene ambiguous. The CDR3, as DNA: TGTGCCAGCAGTCCTCATCTTGCGCCGAACACTGAAGCTTTCTTT. This encodes CASSPHLAPNTEAFF.